A selection of T cell receptor beta chains follows, all from one sample in a study of T cell responses to AZD1222 COVID-19 vaccine. Sequenced by immunoSEQ multiplex PCR; TCRdb stores in-frame clones only, minus some. The data show some 200,000 clones, 80% to 95% seen once. The input for sequencing was peripheral blood, taken 28 days after the second AZD1222 dose. These receptors all stem from an adult who received the AZD1222 COVID-19 vaccine. The CDR3 runs from the conserved cysteine through the conserved F or W. A D gene is named only where the DNA matches it firmly. The size entry is marked missing in some rows and otherwise reads once, few, many or a size class.

J gene: TRBJ2-1
clone size: once
V gene: TRBV6-5
CDR3 length: 15
D gene: -
CDR3 DNA: TGTGCCAGCAGTTACCAGGGGGGAACCGACAATGAGCAGTTCTTC
CDR3 protein: CASSYQGGTDNEQFF

J gene: TRBJ1-4
clone size: -
V gene: TRBV4-3
CDR3 length: 16
D gene: TRBD1
CDR3 DNA: TGCGCCAGCAGCCAGGGACAGGGGGCGGCTAATGAAAAACTGTTTTTT
CDR3 protein: CASSQGQGAANEKLFF

J gene: TRBJ2-7
clone size: once
V gene: TRBV20-1
CDR3 length: 13
D gene: -
CDR3 DNA: TGCAGTGCTAGTCCAGCAACCGCCTACGAGCAGTACTTC
CDR3 protein: CSASPATAYEQYF

J gene: TRBJ2-3
clone size: -
V gene: TRBV11-3
CDR3 length: 18
D gene: TRBD2
CDR3 DNA: TGTGCCAGCAGCTCTCGGGGGAGCGGGAGCGGCCACACAGATACGCAGTATTTT
CDR3 protein: CASSSRGSGSGHTDTQYF

J gene: TRBJ2-1
clone size: -
V gene: TRBV13
CDR3 length: 17
D gene: TRBD2
CDR3 DNA: TGTGCCAGCAGCATCCAAACTAGCGGGAGCTCCTACAATGAGCAGTTCTTC
CDR3 protein: CASSIQTSGSSYNEQFF

J gene: TRBJ1-1
clone size: few
V gene: TRBV20-1
CDR3 length: 11
D gene: -
CDR3 DNA: TGCAGTGCTGCCCAGGGGACTGAAGCTTTCTTT
CDR3 protein: CSAAQGTEAFF

J gene: TRBJ2-3
clone size: -
V gene: TRBV28
CDR3 length: 12
D gene: -
CDR3 DNA: TGTGCCACCTCAGGGGGCACAGATACGCAGTATTTT
CDR3 protein: CATSGGTDTQYF

J gene: TRBJ1-4
clone size: -
V gene: TRBV10-3
CDR3 length: 13
D gene: -
CDR3 DNA: TGTGCCATCAGTGCCGGGACTCGGGAAAAACTGTTTTTT
CDR3 protein: CAISAGTREKLFF

J gene: TRBJ1-1
clone size: -
V gene: TRBV19
CDR3 length: 15
D gene: -
CDR3 DNA: TGTGCCAGTAGTGTGAGGGGTAGGGCCCGCACTGAAGCTTTCTTT
CDR3 protein: CASSVRGRARTEAFF

J gene: TRBJ2-1
clone size: -
V gene: TRBV7-4
CDR3 length: 16
D gene: TRBD2
CDR3 DNA: TGTGCCAGCAGCTTATTAGCGGGGGTGGCTATAAATGAGCAGTTCTTC
CDR3 protein: CASSLLAGVAINEQFF

J gene: TRBJ1-2
clone size: few
V gene: TRBV4-1
CDR3 length: 15
D gene: -
CDR3 DNA: TGCGCCAGCAGCCAAGAGGAACAGGGAATCTATGGCTACACCTTC
CDR3 protein: CASSQEEQGIYGYTF

J gene: TRBJ2-1
clone size: -
V gene: TRBV27
CDR3 length: 16
D gene: -
CDR3 DNA: TGTGCCAGCAGTCCATGGGGCAGGGGTATCGCGGATGAGCAGTTCTTC
CDR3 protein: CASSPWGRGIADEQFF

J gene: TRBJ2-5
clone size: -
V gene: TRBV10-3
CDR3 length: 16
D gene: TRBD2
CDR3 DNA: TGTGCCATCAGTCCATCCACTAGCGGGAGTGGTGAGACCCAGTACTTC
CDR3 protein: CAISPSTSGSGETQYF

J gene: TRBJ1-2
clone size: -
V gene: TRBV12-3/TRBV12-4
CDR3 length: 13
D gene: -
CDR3 DNA: TGTGCCAGCAGTTTATCGACAGCCGGTGGCTACACCTTC
CDR3 protein: CASSLSTAGGYTF

J gene: TRBJ1-5
clone size: -
V gene: TRBV6-6
CDR3 length: 14
D gene: -
CDR3 DNA: TGTGCCAGCAGTTATTCCCCCTTCAATCAGCCCCAGCATTTT
CDR3 protein: CASSYSPFNQPQHF

J gene: TRBJ1-2
clone size: once
V gene: TRBV6-5
CDR3 length: 14
D gene: -
CDR3 DNA: TGTGCCAGCAGTCTCAGTACAACGGGCGGCGGCTACACCTTC
CDR3 protein: CASSLSTTGGGYTF

J gene: TRBJ1-3
clone size: -
V gene: TRBV4-2
CDR3 length: 15
D gene: -
CDR3 DNA: TGTGCCAGCAGCCCGGGTATTTTATCCGGAAACACCATATATTTT
CDR3 protein: CASSPGILSGNTIYF

J gene: TRBJ1-6
clone size: few
V gene: TRBV3-1/TRBV3-2
CDR3 length: 15
D gene: -
CDR3 DNA: TGTGCCAGCAGCCGGGATTCAACCTATAATTCACCCCTCCACTTT
CDR3 protein: CASSRDSTYNSPLHF

J gene: TRBJ1-1
clone size: -
V gene: TRBV6-4
CDR3 length: 16
D gene: -
CDR3 DNA: TGTGCCAGCAGTGAGAGAGGGGGGGACGCGAACACTGAAGCTTTCTTT
CDR3 protein: CASSERGGDANTEAFF

J gene: TRBJ2-1
clone size: -
V gene: TRBV19
CDR3 length: 15
D gene: -
CDR3 DNA: TGTGCCAGTAGTATGGGGAGCGTCGCCTACAATGAGCAGTTCTTC
CDR3 protein: CASSMGSVAYNEQFF

J gene: TRBJ2-7
clone size: once
V gene: TRBV30
CDR3 length: 15
D gene: -
CDR3 DNA: TGTGCCTGGAGTGTAGGTACAGGGATCGTCTACGAGCAGTACTTC
CDR3 protein: CAWSVGTGIVYEQYF

J gene: TRBJ1-1
clone size: few
V gene: TRBV11-3
CDR3 length: 12
D gene: -
CDR3 DNA: TGTGCCAGCAGCTTCGGACTCCTCGAAGCTTTCTTT
CDR3 protein: CASSFGLLEAFF

J gene: TRBJ2-3
clone size: -
V gene: TRBV7-9
CDR3 length: 12
D gene: -
CDR3 DNA: TGTGCCAGCAGCTTAGTCCGAGATACGCAGTATTTT
CDR3 protein: CASSLVRDTQYF

J gene: TRBJ2-1
clone size: -
V gene: TRBV7-9
CDR3 length: 16
D gene: TRBD1
CDR3 DNA: TGTGCCAGCAGCCGCCTACAGGGGAGCTCCTACAATGAGCAGTTCTTC
CDR3 protein: CASSRLQGSSYNEQFF

J gene: TRBJ2-1
clone size: -
V gene: TRBV2
CDR3 length: 13
D gene: -
CDR3 DNA: TGTGCCAGCAGCCACTCGGGGGATCAACCGCAGTTCTTC
CDR3 protein: CASSHSGDQPQFF

J gene: TRBJ1-1
clone size: -
V gene: TRBV2
CDR3 length: 15
D gene: TRBD1
CDR3 DNA: TGTGCCAGCCGGGGGGGGACAGGGGGTCCCACTGAAGCTTTCTTT
CDR3 protein: CASRGGTGGPTEAFF

J gene: TRBJ2-7
clone size: -
V gene: TRBV5-1
CDR3 length: 15
D gene: -
CDR3 DNA: TGCGCCAGCAGCTGGCAGGGGGGAGGGAACGACGAGCAGTACTTC
CDR3 protein: CASSWQGGGNDEQYF

J gene: TRBJ1-2
clone size: -
V gene: TRBV25-1
CDR3 length: 14
D gene: -
CDR3 DNA: TGTGCCAGCAGTGACGGGGGGCTCGGCTATGGCTACACCTTC
CDR3 protein: CASSDGGLGYGYTF

J gene: TRBJ2-7
clone size: -
V gene: TRBV7-9
CDR3 length: 13
D gene: -
CDR3 DNA: TGTGCCAGCAGCTTAAGGCCACTTTACGAGCAGTACTTC
CDR3 protein: CASSLRPLYEQYF

J gene: TRBJ2-6
clone size: -
V gene: TRBV12-5
CDR3 length: 13
D gene: -
CDR3 DNA: TGTGCTAGTGCCGAATCTGGGGCCAACGTCCTGACTTTC
CDR3 protein: CASAESGANVLTF

J gene: TRBJ2-5
clone size: -
V gene: TRBV28
CDR3 length: 11
D gene: -
CDR3 DNA: TGTGCCAGCAGTTTGTCTGAGACCCAGTACTTC
CDR3 protein: CASSLSETQYF

J gene: TRBJ2-6
clone size: few
V gene: TRBV4-2
CDR3 length: 17
D gene: TRBD2
CDR3 DNA: TGTGCCAGCAGCCATGGACTAGGAGACTCTGGGGCCAACGTCCTGACTTTC
CDR3 protein: CASSHGLGDSGANVLTF

J gene: TRBJ2-7
clone size: -
V gene: TRBV10-3
CDR3 length: 13
D gene: -
CDR3 DNA: TGTGCCATCAGTGGGATTATCTCCCACGAGCAGTACTTC
CDR3 protein: CAISGIISHEQYF